This T cell receptor beta chain stems from a study of blood T cell repertoires in COVID-19. Study-wide context: Material from acute and convalescent COVID-19 was sourced from the United States, Italy and Spain.

Method: immunoSEQ multiplex PCR; TCRdb's copy keeps in-frame clones and lacks some. The profile shows 110,000 or so clones, 70% to 90% of them singletons. The receptor comes from a woman between 70 and 85 years old who had recovered from COVID-19. The sequenced sample was peripheral blood.

The CDR3 nucleotides read TGTGCCAGCAGTCCGGGACAGTCTACCTATGGCTACACCTTC. Protein: CASSPGQSTYGYTF. The chain employs TRBV28 and TRBJ1-2, with 7 bases matching TRBD1. This CDR3 has 14 amino acids. The V gene's germline CDR1 is MDHEN and CDR2 SYDVKM. V lost 5 bases to trimming and J lost 4 bases; unmatched junction nucleotides: 7.